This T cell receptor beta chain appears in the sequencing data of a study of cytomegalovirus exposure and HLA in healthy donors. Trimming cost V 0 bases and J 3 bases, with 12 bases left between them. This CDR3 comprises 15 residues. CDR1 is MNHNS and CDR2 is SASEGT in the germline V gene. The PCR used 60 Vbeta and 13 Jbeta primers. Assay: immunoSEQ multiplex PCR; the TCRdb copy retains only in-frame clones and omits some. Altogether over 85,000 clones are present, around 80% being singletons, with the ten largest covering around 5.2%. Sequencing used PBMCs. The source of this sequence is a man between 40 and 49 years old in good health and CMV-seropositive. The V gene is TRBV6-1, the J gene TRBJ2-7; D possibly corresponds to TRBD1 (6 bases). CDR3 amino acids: CASSEALQGIYEQYF. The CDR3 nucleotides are TGTGCCAGCAGTGAAGCGCTTCAGGGGATCTACGAGCAGTACTTC.